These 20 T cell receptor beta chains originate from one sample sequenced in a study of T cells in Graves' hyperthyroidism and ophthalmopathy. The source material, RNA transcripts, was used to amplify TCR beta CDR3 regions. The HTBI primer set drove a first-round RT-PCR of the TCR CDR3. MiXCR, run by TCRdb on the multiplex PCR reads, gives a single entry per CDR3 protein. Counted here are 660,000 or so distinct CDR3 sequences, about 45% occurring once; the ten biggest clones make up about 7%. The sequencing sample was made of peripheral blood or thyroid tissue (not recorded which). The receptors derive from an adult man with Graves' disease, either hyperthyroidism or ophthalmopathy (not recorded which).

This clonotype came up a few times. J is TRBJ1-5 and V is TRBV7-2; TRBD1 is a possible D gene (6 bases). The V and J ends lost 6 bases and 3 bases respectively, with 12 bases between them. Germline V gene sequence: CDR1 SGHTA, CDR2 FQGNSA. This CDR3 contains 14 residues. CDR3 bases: TGTGCCAGCAGTCTCGACAGGAACAATCAGCCCCAGCATTTT. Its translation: CASSLDRNNQPQHF.

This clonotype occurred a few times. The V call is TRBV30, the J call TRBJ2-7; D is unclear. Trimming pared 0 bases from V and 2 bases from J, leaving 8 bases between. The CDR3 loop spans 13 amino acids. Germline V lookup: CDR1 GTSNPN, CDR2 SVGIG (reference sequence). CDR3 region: CAWSVASAYEQYF. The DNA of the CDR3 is TGTGCCTGGAGTGTCGCCTCCGCCTACGAGCAGTACTTC.

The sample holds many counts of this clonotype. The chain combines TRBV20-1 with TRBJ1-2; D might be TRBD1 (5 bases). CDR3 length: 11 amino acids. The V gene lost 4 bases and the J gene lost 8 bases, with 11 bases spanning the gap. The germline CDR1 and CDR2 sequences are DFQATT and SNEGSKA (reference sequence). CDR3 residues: CSAIAGEGYTF. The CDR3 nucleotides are TGCAGTGCTATCGCGGGGGAAGGCTACACCTTC.

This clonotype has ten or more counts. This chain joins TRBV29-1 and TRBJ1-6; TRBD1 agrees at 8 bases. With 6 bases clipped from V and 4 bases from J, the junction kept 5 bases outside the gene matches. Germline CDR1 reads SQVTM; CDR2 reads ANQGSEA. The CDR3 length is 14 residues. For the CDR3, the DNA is TGCAGCGTGGCCGGGACAGGATATAATTCACCCCTCCACTTT. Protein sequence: CSVAGTGYNSPLHF.

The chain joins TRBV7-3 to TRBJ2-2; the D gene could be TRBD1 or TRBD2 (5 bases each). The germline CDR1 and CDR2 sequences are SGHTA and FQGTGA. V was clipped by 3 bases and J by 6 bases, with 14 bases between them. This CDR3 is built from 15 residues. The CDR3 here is CASSLEAGKAGELFF. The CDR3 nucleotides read TGTGCCAGCAGCTTGGAGGCAGGGAAAGCCGGGGAGCTGTTTTTT.

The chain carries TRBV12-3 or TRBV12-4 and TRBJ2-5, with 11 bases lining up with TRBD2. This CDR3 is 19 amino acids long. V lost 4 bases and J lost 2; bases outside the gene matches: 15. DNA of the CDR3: TGTGCCAGCAGTTATCGGGAGGCTAGCGGGAGGACCCCACAAGAGACCCAGTACTTC. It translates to CASSYREASGRTPQETQYF.

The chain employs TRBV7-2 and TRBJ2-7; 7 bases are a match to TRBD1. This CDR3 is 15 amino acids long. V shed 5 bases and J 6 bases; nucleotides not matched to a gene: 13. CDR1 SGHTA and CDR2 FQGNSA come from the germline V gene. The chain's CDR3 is CASSEQGLSFSEQYF. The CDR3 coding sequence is TGTGCCAGCAGCGAACAGGGGTTATCGTTCTCCGAGCAGTACTTC. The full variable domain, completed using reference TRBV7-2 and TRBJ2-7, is GAGVSQSPSNKVTEKGKDVELRCDPISGHTALYWYRQSLGQGLEFLIYFQGNSAPDKSGLPSDRFSAERTGGSVSTLTIQRTQQEDSAVYLCASSEQGLSFSEQYFGPGTRLTVT.

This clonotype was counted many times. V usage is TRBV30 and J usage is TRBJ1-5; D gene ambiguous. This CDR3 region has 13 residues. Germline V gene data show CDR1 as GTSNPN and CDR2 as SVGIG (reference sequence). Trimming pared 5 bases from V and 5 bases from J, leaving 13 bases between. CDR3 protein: CAWADGDDQPQHF. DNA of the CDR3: TGTGCCTGGGCTGACGGGGATGATCAGCCCCAGCATTTT.

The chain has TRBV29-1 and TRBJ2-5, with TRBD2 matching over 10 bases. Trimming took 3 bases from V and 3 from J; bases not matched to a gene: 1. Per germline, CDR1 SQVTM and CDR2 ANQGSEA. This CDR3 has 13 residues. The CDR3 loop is CSVDLAGEETQYF. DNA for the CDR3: TGCAGCGTTGATCTAGCGGGGGAAGAGACCCAGTACTTC.

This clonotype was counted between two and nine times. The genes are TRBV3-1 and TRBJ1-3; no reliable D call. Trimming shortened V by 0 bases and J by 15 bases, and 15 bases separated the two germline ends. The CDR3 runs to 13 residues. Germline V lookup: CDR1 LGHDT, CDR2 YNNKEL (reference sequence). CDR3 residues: CASSQDGQAPKYF. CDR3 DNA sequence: TGTGCCAGCAGCCAAGATGGCCAAGCCCCTAAATATTTT.

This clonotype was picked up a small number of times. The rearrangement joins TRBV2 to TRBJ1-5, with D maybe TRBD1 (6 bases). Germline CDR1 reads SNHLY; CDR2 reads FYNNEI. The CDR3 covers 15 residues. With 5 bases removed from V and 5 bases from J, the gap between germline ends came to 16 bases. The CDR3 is CASSPGHLTDQPQHF. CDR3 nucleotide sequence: TGTGCCAGCAGTCCGGGACACCTAACCGATCAGCCCCAGCATTTT.

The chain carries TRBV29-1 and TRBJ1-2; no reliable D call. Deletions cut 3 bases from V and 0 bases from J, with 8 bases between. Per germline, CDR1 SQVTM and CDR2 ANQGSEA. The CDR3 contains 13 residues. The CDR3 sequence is CSVDLGANYGYTF. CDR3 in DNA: TGCAGCGTTGATTTAGGAGCTAACTATGGCTACACCTTC.

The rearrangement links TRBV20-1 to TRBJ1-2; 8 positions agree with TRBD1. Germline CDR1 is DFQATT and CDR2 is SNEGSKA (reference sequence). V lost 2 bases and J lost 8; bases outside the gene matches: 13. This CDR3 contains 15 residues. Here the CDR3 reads CSARRNFGQGGGYTF. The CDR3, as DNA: TGCAGTGCTAGAAGAAATTTCGGACAGGGCGGAGGCTACACCTTC.

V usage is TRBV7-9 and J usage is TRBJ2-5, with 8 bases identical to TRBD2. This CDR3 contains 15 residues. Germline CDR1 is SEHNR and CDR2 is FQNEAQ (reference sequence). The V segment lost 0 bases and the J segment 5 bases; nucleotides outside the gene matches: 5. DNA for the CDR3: TGTGCCAGCAGCTTAGCGCGGGGGGAAGCTGAGACCCAGTACTTC. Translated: CASSLARGEAETQYF. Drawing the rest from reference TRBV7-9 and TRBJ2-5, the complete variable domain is DTGVSQNPRHKITKRGQNVTFRCDPISEHNRLYWYRQTLGQGPEFLTYFQNEAQLEKSRLLSDRFSAERPKGSFSTLEIQRTEQGDSAMYLCASSLARGEAETQYFGPGTRLLVL.

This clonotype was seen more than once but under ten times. CDR3 sequence: CASSRGGFNSPLHF. CDR3 nucleotide sequence: TGTGCCAGCAGCCGGGGGGGGTTTAATTCACCCCTCCACTTT. The V call is TRBV7-8, the J call TRBJ1-6; tentative D call: TRBD1 (5 bases). This CDR3 region has 14 residues. V was cut by 5 bases and J by 6 bases, with 11 bases left in between. Germline V gene sequence: CDR1 SGHVS, CDR2 FQNEAQ.

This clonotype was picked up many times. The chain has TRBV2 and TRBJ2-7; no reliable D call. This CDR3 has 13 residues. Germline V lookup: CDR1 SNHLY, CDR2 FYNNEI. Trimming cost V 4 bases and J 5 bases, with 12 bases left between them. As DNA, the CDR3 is TGTGCCAGCAGTGTGAACTCTGTGGACGAGCAGTACTTC. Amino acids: CASSVNSVDEQYF.

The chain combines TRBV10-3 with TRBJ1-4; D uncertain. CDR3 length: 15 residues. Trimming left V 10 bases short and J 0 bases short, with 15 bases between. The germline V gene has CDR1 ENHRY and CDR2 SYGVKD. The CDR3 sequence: CASSRQETTNEKLFF. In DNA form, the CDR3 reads TGTGCCAGCAGCAGACAAGAGACAACTAATGAAAAACTGTTTTTT.

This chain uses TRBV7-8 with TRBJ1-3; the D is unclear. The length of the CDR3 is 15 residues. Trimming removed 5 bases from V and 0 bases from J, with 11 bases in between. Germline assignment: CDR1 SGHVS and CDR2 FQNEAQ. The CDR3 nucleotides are TGTGCCAGCAGCCAACTACATAGCTCTGGAAACACCATATATTTT. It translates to CASSQLHSSGNTIYF.

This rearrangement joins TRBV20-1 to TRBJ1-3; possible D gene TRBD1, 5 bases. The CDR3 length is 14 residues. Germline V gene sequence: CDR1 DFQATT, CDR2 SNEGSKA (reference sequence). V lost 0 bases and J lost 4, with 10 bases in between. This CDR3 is CSARDGRTGNTIYF. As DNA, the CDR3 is TGCAGTGCTAGAGATGGACGGACAGGAAACACCATATATTTT.

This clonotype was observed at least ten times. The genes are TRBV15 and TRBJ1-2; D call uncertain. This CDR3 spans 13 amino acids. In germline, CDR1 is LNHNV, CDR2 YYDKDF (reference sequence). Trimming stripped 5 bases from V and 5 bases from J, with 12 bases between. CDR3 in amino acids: CATSSTGEYGYTF. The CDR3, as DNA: TGTGCCACCAGCTCGACCGGGGAGTATGGCTACACCTTC.